Detailed here is one T cell receptor (beta chain). This clonotype was seen at least ten times. No cognate antigen has been identified for it. Base qualities are not recorded, but no much larger clone differs from it by a single base. Germline trimming: 3 bases from V, 1 base from J; junction bases outside gene matches: 9. Via the germline V gene, CDR1 is MDHEN and CDR2 SYDVKM. CDR3 length: 17 amino acids, cysteine to phenylalanine. Of the read, only the CDR3 DNA is kept; its 51 bases are in frame from base 1. Libraries were made using 5' RACE. The sequencing machine was a NextSeq 500. To allow correction of PCR and sequencing errors, the TCR library protocol tagged every TCR cDNA molecule with a unique molecular identifier. Turning to the authors' computational methods: TCR identification, UMI-based error correction and CDR3 extraction were performed with Decombinator tools. Expanded TCRs were defined as those above a frequency of 2 per 1,000, corresponding to the top 1% of the tumor frequency distribution. Expanded tumor TCRs statistically deemed absent (corrected P<0.05) from at least one tumor region were classed as regional, and all other expanded tumor TCRs were classed as ubiquitous. Renyi diversity was computed with the R vegan package after each repertoire had been subsampled 100 times to 5,000 TCRs. To build CDR3 similarity networks, amino acid triplet string-kernel similarity was used, and CDR3s were connected when their pairwise similarity was above 0.82. TCRdb ran its own pipeline on the public reads, namely fastp trimming at Q25 and MiXCR clone calling, and kept in-frame beta chains. A single entry per CDR3 protein holds the most common genes and DNA from its merged rows. It is TCRdb's table, rather than the study itself, that gives the V and J calls and clone size. Counted in this sample were some 9,500 distinct CDR3 sequences; around 15% of them appeared once. The ten largest clones add up to around an eighth of the sample.

The entry originates in a study of spatial heterogeneity in lung cancer (dated by TCRdb to about 2019). As for the study more broadly: More beta-chain than alpha-chain transcripts were consistently detected, likely reflecting higher beta-chain transcript abundance. TCR alpha and beta repertoires were quantitatively compared across multiple tumor regions, matched nontumor lung and blood in non-small cell lung cancer. Both alpha and beta chains were TCR-sequenced in hundreds of tumor regions, approximately 68 matched nontumor lung samples and around 54 PBMC samples obtained at surgery. In the raw uncorrected reads, each unique combination of TCR and UMI appeared more than ten times on average. In tumor regions, TCR transcript counts showed a strong correlation with a T cell transcriptional module score from matched bulk RNA-seq. Nonsynonymous mutation counts, determined by whole-exome sequencing of tumor tissue, were related to TCR repertoire features. Overall study results and their limits: TCR-seq coverage of tumor T cells was estimated to be only around 7% for alpha chains and more than 11% for beta chains. Confirming at a functional level the hypothesis that regional TCRs recognize regional mutations was considered to require additional single-cell paired TCR alpha and beta sequencing. The tumor nonsynonymous mutation count correlated with the number of expanded intratumoral alpha and beta TCRs. Counts of ubiquitous and regional expanded TCRs correlated with counts of ubiquitous and regional nonsynonymous mutations, respectively.

What this sample's time point label stands for: sample taken at primary tumor resection. Donors were 65 to 85 patients with early-stage, untreated non-small cell lung cancer from the lung TRACERx cohort. Without any cell sorting, TCR sequencing was performed on whole RNA extracted either from tumor and nontumor lung tissue or from cryopreserved PBMC samples. Patients were selected for TCR sequencing only if sufficient RNA was available from at least two tumor regions. A lung pathologist reviewed the tumor and adjacent nontumor lung specimens before the specimens were selected. The material sequenced was lung tumor tissue, taken at surgery. This clonotype was sampled from a male donor with early-stage non-small cell lung cancer. The rearranged segments are TRBV28 and TRBJ2-3, with 8 bases aligning to TRBD2. The DNA sequence is as follows: TGTGCCAGCAGTTTCACACCGTCGGGAGGGGGCACAGATACGCAGTATTTT. Translated, it reads CASSFTPSGGGTDTQYF.